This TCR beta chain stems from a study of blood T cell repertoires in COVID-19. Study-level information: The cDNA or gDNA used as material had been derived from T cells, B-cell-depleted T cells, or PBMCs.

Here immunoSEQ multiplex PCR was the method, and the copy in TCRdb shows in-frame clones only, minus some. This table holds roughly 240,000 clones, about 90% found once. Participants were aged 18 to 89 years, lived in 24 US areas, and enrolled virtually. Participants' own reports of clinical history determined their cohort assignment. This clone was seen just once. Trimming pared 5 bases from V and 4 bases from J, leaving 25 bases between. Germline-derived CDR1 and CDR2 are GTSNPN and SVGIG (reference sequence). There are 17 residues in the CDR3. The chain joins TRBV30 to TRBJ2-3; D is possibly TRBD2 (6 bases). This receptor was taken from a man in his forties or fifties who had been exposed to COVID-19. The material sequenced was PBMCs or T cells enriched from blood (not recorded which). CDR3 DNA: TGTGCCTGGTCTCCCCTCCAGGGAGGCCCTAACCCAGATACGCAGTATTTT. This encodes CAWSPLQGGPNPDTQYF.